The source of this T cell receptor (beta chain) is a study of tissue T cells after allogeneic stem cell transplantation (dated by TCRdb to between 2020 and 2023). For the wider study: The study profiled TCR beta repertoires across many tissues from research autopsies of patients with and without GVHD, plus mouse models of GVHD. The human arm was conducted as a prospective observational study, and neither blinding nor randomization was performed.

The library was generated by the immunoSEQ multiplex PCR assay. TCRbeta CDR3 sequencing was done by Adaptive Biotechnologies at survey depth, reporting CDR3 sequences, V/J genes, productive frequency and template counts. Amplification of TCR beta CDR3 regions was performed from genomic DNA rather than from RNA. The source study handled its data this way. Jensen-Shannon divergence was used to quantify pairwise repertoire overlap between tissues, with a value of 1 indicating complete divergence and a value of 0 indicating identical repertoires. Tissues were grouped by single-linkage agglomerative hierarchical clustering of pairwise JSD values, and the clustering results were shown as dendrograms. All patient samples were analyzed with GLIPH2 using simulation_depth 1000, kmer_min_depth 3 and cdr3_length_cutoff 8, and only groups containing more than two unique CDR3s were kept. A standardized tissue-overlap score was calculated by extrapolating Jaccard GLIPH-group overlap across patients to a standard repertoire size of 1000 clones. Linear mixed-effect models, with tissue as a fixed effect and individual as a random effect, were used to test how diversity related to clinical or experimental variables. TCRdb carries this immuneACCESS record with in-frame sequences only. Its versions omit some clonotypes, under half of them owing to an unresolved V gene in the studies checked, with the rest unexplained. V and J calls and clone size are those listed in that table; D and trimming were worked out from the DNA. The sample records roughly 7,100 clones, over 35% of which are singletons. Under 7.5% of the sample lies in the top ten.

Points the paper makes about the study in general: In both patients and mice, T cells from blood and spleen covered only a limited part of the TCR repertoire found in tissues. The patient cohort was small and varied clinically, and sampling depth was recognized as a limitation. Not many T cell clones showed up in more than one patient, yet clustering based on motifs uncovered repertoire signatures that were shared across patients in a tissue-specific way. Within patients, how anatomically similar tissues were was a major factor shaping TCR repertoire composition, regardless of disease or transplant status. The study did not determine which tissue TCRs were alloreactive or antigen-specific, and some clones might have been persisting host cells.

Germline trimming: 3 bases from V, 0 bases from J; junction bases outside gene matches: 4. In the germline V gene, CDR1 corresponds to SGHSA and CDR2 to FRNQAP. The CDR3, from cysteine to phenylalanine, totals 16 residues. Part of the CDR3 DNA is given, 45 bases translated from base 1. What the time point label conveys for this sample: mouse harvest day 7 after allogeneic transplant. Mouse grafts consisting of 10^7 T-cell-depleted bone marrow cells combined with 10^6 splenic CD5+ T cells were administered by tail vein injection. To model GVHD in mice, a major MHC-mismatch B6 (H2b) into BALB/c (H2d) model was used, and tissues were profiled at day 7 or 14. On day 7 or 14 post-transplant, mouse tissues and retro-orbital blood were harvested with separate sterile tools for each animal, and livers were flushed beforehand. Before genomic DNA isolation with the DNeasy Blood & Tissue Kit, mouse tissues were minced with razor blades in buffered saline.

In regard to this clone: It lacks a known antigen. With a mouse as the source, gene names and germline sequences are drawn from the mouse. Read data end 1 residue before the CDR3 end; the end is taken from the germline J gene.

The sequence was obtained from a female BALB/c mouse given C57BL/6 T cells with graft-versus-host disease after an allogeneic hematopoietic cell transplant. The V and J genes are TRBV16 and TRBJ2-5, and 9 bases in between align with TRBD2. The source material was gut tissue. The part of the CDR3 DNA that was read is TGTGCAAGCAGCTTGGGGACTGGGACTAACCAAGACACCCAGTAC. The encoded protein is CASSLGTGTNQDTQY. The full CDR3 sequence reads CASSLGTGTNQDTQYF.